The 9 T cell receptor beta chains presented below share a single source sample, sequenced in a study of shared clonotypes between healthy human individuals (TCRdb year 2020). Library preparation used the immunoSEQ multiplex PCR assay. TCRdb limited this immuneACCESS table to in-frame rearrangements with V and J called. A share of clones is missing; checked studies link under half to unresolved V genes, and the rest is unexplained. Present in this sample are around 720,000 clones, about 80% of which were seen just once. The top ten clones comprise 1.5% to 2% of the sample. The specimen sequenced was memory CD4+ T cells sorted from blood. The sample's cell subset or site, from its label and the paper: CD45RA-negative fraction. All receptors come from a woman in her thirties in good health.

This clone was seen a few times. The J gene is TRBJ2-7, the V gene TRBV10-3, with TRBD2 as a possible D gene (5 bases). Trimming removed 11 bases from V and 9 bases from J, with 17 bases in between. The CDR3 has 11 amino acids. Germline CDR1 is ENHRY and CDR2 is SYGVKD. The CDR3 DNA reads TGTGCCGGTGCGGACTCGCGGGCGCAGTACTTC. This sequence encodes CAGADSRAQYF.

The chain is built from TRBV23-1 and TRBJ2-7; 8 bases line up with TRBD1. TRBV23-1 is noted as an ORF with a role that remains uncertain. With 6 bases clipped from V and 6 bases from J, the junction kept 22 bases outside the gene matches. This CDR3 is built from 18 residues. CDR3: CASSPGRGWTGLIFEQYF. The CDR3 nucleotides read TGCGCCAGCAGCCCGGGCAGGGGCTGGACAGGGTTGATTTTCGAGCAGTACTTC.

At least ten counts were recorded for this clone. This sequence joins TRBV4-2 and TRBJ2-1; TRBD2 aligns across 10 bases. The germline gives CDR1 LGHNA, CDR2 YNFKEQ. The CDR3 has 16 amino acids. Trimming cost V 0 bases and J 8 bases; bases outside gene matches: 7. CDR3 in amino acids: CASSQDPASGSDEQFF. Here the CDR3 DNA reads TGTGCCAGCAGCCAAGACCCGGCTAGCGGGAGCGATGAGCAGTTCTTC.

This clone has a handful of counts. The sample holds other DNA sequences that translate to the same CDR3. This CDR3 reads CASSSGQGYGYTF. CDR3 DNA sequence: TGTGCCAGCAGCTCCGGCCAGGGGTATGGCTACACCTTC. The chain links TRBV7-2 to TRBJ1-2, with a weak D call TRBD1 (6 bases). Germline V lookup: CDR1 SGHTA, CDR2 FQGNSA. V lost 4 bases and J lost 5, with 11 bases in between. The CDR3 loop spans 13 amino acids.

V is TRBV19 and J is TRBJ2-7; no clear D gene. Germline CDR1 reads LNHDA; CDR2 reads SQIVND (reference sequence). The CDR3 has 13 amino acids. V shed 4 bases and J shed 2 bases, with 9 bases lying between them. CDR3 in DNA: TGTGCCAGTAGTAAGGGCTCAGCCTACGAGCAGTACTTC. Its translation is CASSKGSAYEQYF.

The chain combines TRBV6-5 with TRBJ2-1, with D possibly being TRBD2 (5 bases). This CDR3 has 13 residues. CDR1 and CDR2 from the germline V gene are MNHEY and SVGAGI. V was clipped by 2 bases and J by 10 bases, with 12 bases between them. The chain's CDR3 is CASSYPDTGEQFF. The CDR3 bases are TGTGCCAGCAGTTACCCCGACACGGGGGAGCAGTTCTTC.

The chain uses TRBV7-6 and TRBJ2-1, with 13 bases matching TRBD2. This CDR3 contains 16 residues. The junction had 8 bases not matched to a gene; V was cut back by 5 bases and J by 7 bases. The germline CDR1 and CDR2 sequences are SGHVS and FNYEAQ. The CDR3 spells CASSPLRTSGSNEQFF. In DNA form, the CDR3 reads TGTGCCAGCAGCCCACTCCGGACTAGCGGGAGTAATGAGCAGTTCTTC.

The V call is TRBV5-1, the J call TRBJ2-7; D uncertain. This CDR3 spans 13 amino acids. Germline CDR1 reads SGHRS; CDR2 reads YFSETQ. The germline V and J ends were trimmed by 4 bases and 4 bases, with 12 bases remaining between them. Here the CDR3 DNA reads TGCGCCAGCAGCCGCTCTATCGGGTACGAGCAGTACTTC. This gives the protein CASSRSIGYEQYF. The full variable domain, its missing parts supplied by reference TRBV5-1 and TRBJ2-7, is KAGVTQTPRYLIKTRGQQVTLSCSPISGHRSVSWYQQTPGQGLQFLFEYFSETQRNKGNFPGRFSGRQFSNSRSEMNVSTLELGDSALYLCASSRSIGYEQYFGPGTRLTVT.

The rearrangement uses TRBV6-5 and TRBJ2-3, with unresolved D. This CDR3 spans 15 amino acids. In germline, CDR1 is MNHEY, CDR2 SVGAGI. V was trimmed by 10 bases and J by 5 bases, leaving 22 bases between them. CDR3 bases: TGTGCCACTCGGGTGCTCCCCGAGCTTGGAGATACGCAGTATTTT. This sequence encodes CATRVLPELGDTQYF.